Ten or more counts support the clone carrying this T cell receptor beta chain. Its antigen is still unknown. The data were taken from a study of Graves' ophthalmopathy and Graves' hyperthyroidism. Study findings and constraints: In separating ophthalmopathy from stable hyperthyroidism, a 13-signature model achieved about 90% sensitivity and nearly 84% specificity. Most thyroid clonotypes expanded beyond 0.001 frequency were also found in blood.

Amplification from RNA transcripts yielded the TCR beta CDR3 regions. An initial RT-PCR round employing HTBI primers preceded a second-round multiplex PCR. TCRdb processed the multiplex PCR reads anew with MiXCR; each CDR3 protein has one entry. There are 210,000 or so distinct CDR3 sequences in the sample; 25% to 30% occur only once, and 9.1% lies in the top ten. With V trimmed by 3 bases and J by 7 bases, 4 bases remained unmatched. CDR3 length: 14 residues. Germline V gives CDR1 WSHSY, CDR2 SAAADI. The chain couples TRBV10-2 to TRBJ2-2, with 8 bases lining up with TRBD2. This TCR was recovered from a man between 45 and 60 years old with Graves' ophthalmopathy. The sample taken for sequencing was peripheral blood. The CDR3: CASSEVRGGGELFF. Written as DNA, the CDR3 is TGCGCCAGCAGTGAAGTTCGGGGGGGCGGGGAGCTGTTTTTT.